The present TCR beta chain was sequenced within a study of OX40 agonist ivuxolimab in advanced cancers. Study details: Patients treated during dose escalation were battling hepatocellular carcinoma, melanoma, renal cell or head and neck cancer. A partial response was reached by three patients: one with hepatocellular carcinoma and two with cutaneous melanoma. Study-level points and caveats: Among the least clonally expanded were partial responders at 0.1-3.0 mg/kg.

Any history of autoimmune disease or systemic immunosuppression disqualified patients. Notes on this clone: The antigen is not known.

TCRdb keeps only in-frame clones here, not all; method: immunoSEQ multiplex PCR. Among about 50,000 clones listed, over 65% were seen once. The CDR3 extends over 14 amino acids. Germline V CDR1 and CDR2: SGHTA, FQGTGA. With 5 bases removed from V and 0 bases from J, the gap between germline ends came to 9 bases. The sequence derives from an adult with an advanced solid tumor such as melanoma, head and neck, liver or kidney cancer. Material: CD4+ or CD8+ T cells sorted from blood, obtained in a trial of the OX40 agonist ivuxolimab. The V gene is TRBV7-3, the J gene TRBJ2-3; D may match TRBD1 or TRBD2 (5 bases each). The DNA of the CDR3 is TGTGCCAGCAGCAAGGGACGCAGCACAGATACGCAGTATTTT. This sequence encodes CASSKGRSTDTQYF.